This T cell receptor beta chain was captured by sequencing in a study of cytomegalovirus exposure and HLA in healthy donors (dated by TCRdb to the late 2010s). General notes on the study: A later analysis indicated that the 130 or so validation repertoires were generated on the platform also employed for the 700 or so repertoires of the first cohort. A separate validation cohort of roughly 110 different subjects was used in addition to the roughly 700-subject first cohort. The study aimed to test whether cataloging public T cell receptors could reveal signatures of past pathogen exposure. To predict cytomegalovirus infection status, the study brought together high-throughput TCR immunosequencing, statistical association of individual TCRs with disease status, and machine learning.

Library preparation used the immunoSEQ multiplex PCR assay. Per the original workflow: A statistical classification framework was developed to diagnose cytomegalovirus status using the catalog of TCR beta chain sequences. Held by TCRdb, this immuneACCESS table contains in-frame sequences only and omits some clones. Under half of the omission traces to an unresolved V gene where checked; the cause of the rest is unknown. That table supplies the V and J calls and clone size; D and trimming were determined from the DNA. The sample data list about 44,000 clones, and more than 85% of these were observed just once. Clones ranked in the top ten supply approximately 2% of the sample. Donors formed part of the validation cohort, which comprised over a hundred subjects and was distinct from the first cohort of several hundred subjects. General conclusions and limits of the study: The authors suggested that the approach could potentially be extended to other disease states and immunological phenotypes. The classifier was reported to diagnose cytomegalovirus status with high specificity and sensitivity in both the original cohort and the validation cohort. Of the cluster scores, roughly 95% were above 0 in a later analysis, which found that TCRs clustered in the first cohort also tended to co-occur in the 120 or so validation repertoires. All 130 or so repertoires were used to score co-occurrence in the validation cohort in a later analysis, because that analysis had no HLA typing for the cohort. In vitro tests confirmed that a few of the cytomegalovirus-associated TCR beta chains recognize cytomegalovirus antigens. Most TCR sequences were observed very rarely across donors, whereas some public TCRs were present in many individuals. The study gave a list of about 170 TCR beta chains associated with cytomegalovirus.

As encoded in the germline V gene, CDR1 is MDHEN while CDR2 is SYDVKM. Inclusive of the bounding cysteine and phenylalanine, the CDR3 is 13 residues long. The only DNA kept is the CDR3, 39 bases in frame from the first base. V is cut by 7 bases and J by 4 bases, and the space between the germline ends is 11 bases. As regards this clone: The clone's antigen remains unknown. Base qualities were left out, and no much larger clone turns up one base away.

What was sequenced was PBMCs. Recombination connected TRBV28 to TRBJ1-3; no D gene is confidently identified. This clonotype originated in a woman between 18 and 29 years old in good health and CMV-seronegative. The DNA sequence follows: TGTGCCAGCAACCTGGGCAACGGAAACACCATATATTTT. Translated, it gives CASNLGNGNTIYF.